The clone carrying this TCR beta chain was picked up many times. This CDR3 spans 20 amino acids. Trimming cost V 4 bases and J 0 bases; bases outside gene matches: 15. The germline gives CDR1 MNHEY, CDR2 SMNVEV (reference sequence). This sample is part of a study of T cell repertoires in cytomegalovirus infection. Turning to the study itself: Indications came from public TCR beta signatures; they pointed to CMV infection and to a matching HLA type.

Using its own MiXCR run on the reads, TCRdb lists one record per CDR3 protein. The table has some 150,000 distinct CDR3 sequences, roughly 6% seen once; the top ten hold approximately 18%. Sequences were obtained from PBMCs. V is TRBV27 and J is TRBJ2-6; 7 nucleotides agree with TRBD1. This TCR came from a human donor in good health (CMV status not recorded). Some clones in this sample may be carry-over from other donors' samples. The CDR3 bases are TGTGCCAGCAGTTCCCGTAAAGCAGGGGGACCAAGCTCTGGGGCCAACGTCCTGACTTTC. Translating it yields CASSSRKAGGPSSGANVLTF.